Listed below are T cell receptor beta chains from one sample, sequenced in a study of cytomegalovirus exposure and HLA in healthy donors. Method: immunoSEQ multiplex PCR; TCRdb's copy keeps in-frame clones and lacks some. The profile shows some 150,000 clones, roughly four fifths of them singletons. The sequencing sample was made of PBMCs. These receptors all come from a man in his fifties or sixties in good health and CMV-seropositive. Both conserved end residues are part of each CDR3. A D gene is named only where the DNA matches it firmly. Clone size is shown for a subset of rows, as once, few, many or a class of expanded clone.

NA	TRBD1	14	TRBV12-5	TRBJ2-7	TGTGCTAGTGCCTCTCCGGGACAGCCTTACGAGCAGTACTTC	CASASPGQPYEQYF
NA	NA	14	TRBV28	TRBJ1-5	TGTGCCAGCAGCACTGGGGGGAACAATCAGCCCCAGCATTTT	CASSTGGNNQPQHF
NA	NA	16	TRBV5-1	TRBJ1-4	TGCGCCAGCAGCTCAGAGTCAGGGGTTGCTAATGAAAAACTGTTTTTT	CASSSESGVANEKLFF
NA	TRBD1	17	TRBV5-1	TRBJ1-2	TGCGCCAGCAGCCGAACCGGGACAGGGATCTCTGACTATGGCTACACCTTC	CASSRTGTGISDYGYTF
NA	NA	14	TRBV11-2	TRBJ2-5	TGTGCCAGCAGCCCTAACACAGGGTCAGAGACCCAGTACTTC	CASSPNTGSETQYF
NA	TRBD1	13	TRBV30	TRBJ2-7	TGTGCCTGGAGCCGGGACAGGGAGCGGGAGCAGTACTTC	CAWSRDREREQYF
NA	NA	12	TRBV29-1	TRBJ1-2	TGCAGCGTTGAAGGGGAGGAACAGGGCTACACCTTC	CSVEGEEQGYTF
NA	TRBD1	16	TRBV15	TRBJ1-6	TGTGCCACCAGCAGAGATCGCGGGACAGGGTATTCACCCCTCCACTTT	CATSRDRGTGYSPLHF
NA	TRBD1	16	TRBV10-3	TRBJ1-5	TGTGCCATCAGTACTGGACAGGGAGGGAGCAATCAGCCCCAGCATTTT	CAISTGQGGSNQPQHF
NA	NA	16	TRBV21-1	TRBJ2-3	TGTGCCAGCAGCAAAGCGACAGGGAAAAGCACAGATACGCAGTATTTT	CASSKATGKSTDTQYF
NA	NA	14	TRBV5-4	TRBJ1-2	TGTGCCAGCAGCGTTTCGGACAGAAACTATGGCTACACCTTC	CASSVSDRNYGYTF
few	NA	13	TRBV4-3	TRBJ2-7	TGCGCCAGCAGCCAAGAAAGGGGCTACGAGCAGTACTTC	CASSQERGYEQYF
NA	NA	15	TRBV6-6	TRBJ1-3	TGTGCCAGCAGTTACGAGACAGCTACCGGAAACACCATATATTTT	CASSYETATGNTIYF